The T cell receptor beta chain described here comes from a study of radiation and T cells in renal cell carcinoma. As for the study in general: Nephrectomy followed 15 Gy stereotactic body radiation by 4 weeks. Study conclusions and caveats: In blood, top tumor clones expanded by 2 weeks, shrinking by 4.

With regard to this clone: The antigen is unknown.

TCRdb keeps only in-frame clones here, not all; method: immunoSEQ multiplex PCR. The repertoire includes 150,000 or so clones, approximately 86% of them detected once, and around 13% sits in the top ten. Time point denoted: blood 2 weeks post-SBRT. The treatment here: 15 Gy SBRT to primary tumor, nephrectomy 4 weeks later. The patient's renal cell carcinoma had clear cell pathology. The V end was cut by 3 bases, the J end by 4 bases, with 12 bases between. Looked up from germline, CDR1 is MNHEY and CDR2 is SVGAGI. This CDR3 comprises 14 residues. The sequence was obtained from a woman between 50 and 59 years old with renal cell carcinoma. This chain links TRBV6-5 with TRBJ1-2, with D maybe TRBD1 (5 bases). This material consisted of blood, taken from a patient whose treatment included radiotherapy and nephrectomy. The CDR3 here is CASSYRGGIYGYTF. In nucleotides, the CDR3 is TGTGCCAGCAGTTATCGGGGGGGTATCTATGGCTACACCTTC.